This T cell receptor beta chain was obtained from a study of Ad26.COV2.S vaccination and SARS-CoV-2 variants listed by TCRdb under 2021. With regard to the full study: Donors in the vaccine arm were drawn from COV1001, a phase I-IIa trial of Ad26.COV2.S in healthy adults that was multicentre, randomized, double-blind and placebo-controlled. Dosing of Ad26.COV2.S was intramuscular, at either 5x10^10 or 1x10^11 viral particles, delivered as one shot or as two shots spaced 56 days apart. Sequencing of the TCRbeta repertoire served to evaluate the specificity and breadth of SARS-CoV-2-reactive T cell receptors following Ad26.COV2.S vaccination. The TCR-sequenced set comprised approximately 32 samples: around 20 Ad26.COV2.S vaccine recipients, 5 placebo recipients and 8 SARS-CoV-2 convalescent individuals. Trial participants were randomized into five groups of five: low-dose or high-dose Ad26.COV2.S given once or twice, or placebo on both occasions. Investigators remained blinded to trial group allocation during experiments and outcome assessment.

There are 15 amino acids in the CDR3, from cysteine to phenylalanine inclusive. The sequence is cut down to CDR3 DNA, 45 bases in frame from base 1. According to the germline V gene, CDR1 reads SGHTA and CDR2 reads FQGNSA. Deletion took 1 base off V and 8 bases off J, with a span of 17 bases between the germline ends. The treatment or condition label here, explained by the study, means: some 20 received Ad26.COV2.S at low or high dose, single or two shots; 5 received placebo; per-sample allocation not given. For vaccine and placebo recipients, repertoires were sequenced using samples collected on day 63 after the first injection. Cohort 1b enrolled some 25 adults aged 18-55 years at a single site in Boston, USA, between 29 July and 7 August 2020. Ad26.COV2.S was a replication-incompetent adenovirus type 26 vector that expressed a prefusion-stabilized SARS-CoV-2 spike protein derived from the original Wuhan strain.

TCRbeta CDR3 regions were sequenced with the immunoSEQ Assay. After extraction, genomic DNA underwent amplification by bias-controlled multiplex PCR, followed by high-throughput sequencing. Under the source paper's analysis protocol: To quantify the absolute abundance of every unique TCRbeta CDR3 region, sequences were collapsed and filtered. Usable DNA was measured by amplifying reference genes present in all nucleated cells, and TCRbeta template counts were normalized to that usable DNA to estimate T cell fraction. Repertoire TCRs were annotated as SARS-CoV-2-specific when V gene, CDR3 amino acid sequence and J gene were exactly matched to a known reactive TCR set. The reference SARS-CoV-2 TCR set came from MIRA and was filtered for enrichment in COVID-19-positive ImmuneCODE repertoires, removing public or cross-reactive TCRs. Drawing on the MIRA antigens, annotated TCRs were analysed further at the level of specific ORF or position within ORF. Depth was the summed frequency of annotated unique rearrangements, while breadth was defined as annotated unique rearrangements over total unique productive rearrangements. Group comparisons of TCR breadth used two-sided Wilcoxon rank-sum tests. The source is immuneACCESS, and TCRdb retained only in-frame sequences with V and J called. Part of the clones is not carried over; for the studies checked, unresolved V genes explain less than half of this, and the remainder is unexplained. V and J calls and clone size are those listed in that table; D and trimming were worked out from the DNA. The sample records hundreds of thousands of clones, 80% to 90% of which are singletons. Of the sample, roughly 3.5% falls within the top ten clones.

Of note for this clone: Its antigen target is currently unknown. No base quality information exists; no much larger clone differs at one position.

Points the paper makes about the study in general: Substantial breadth of spike-specific CD8+ and CD4+ T cell responses was reported after vaccination. The study lacked the statistical power to compare responses across vaccine doses or regimens. Non-spike TCR breadth was comparable between vaccine and placebo recipients, consistent with the vaccine containing only spike. The authors noted that the TCR breadth and depth analyses may have underestimated total T cell responses. Higher spike-specific TCR breadth was observed in Ad26.COV2.S recipients than in placebo recipients (P = 0.0014).

The rearranged chain carries TRBV7-2 and TRBJ1-2, and the D gene may be TRBD1, 5 bases matching. The TCR sequence derives from a person between 18 and 59 years old who received the Ad26.COV2.S COVID-19 vaccine or a placebo. Material: peripheral blood, obtained in a trial of Ad26.COV2.S vaccine versus placebo. Read as DNA, the sequence is TGTGCCAGCAGCTTAGTAGGTGCGGGGCTTCGAGGCTACACCTTC. Its translation is CASSLVGAGLRGYTF.